This T cell receptor (beta chain) was observed in a study of T cell repertoires in cytomegalovirus infection. Study as a whole: Evidence of both CMV infection and a matching HLA type came from public TCR beta signatures. Study-wide results and caveats: The study found HLA-C-restricted CMV-specific TCR beta clonotypes dominating the ex vivo response. Cumulative public TCR beta family frequency identified carriers of CMV plus the relevant HLA.

Using its own MiXCR run on the reads, TCRdb lists one record per CDR3 protein. This table holds roughly 250,000 distinct CDR3 sequences, around 12% found once. The germline V gene encodes CDR1 MGHDK and CDR2 SYGVNS. V shed 4 bases and J shed 12 bases, with 18 bases lying between them. The length of the CDR3 is 14 residues. The sample holds many counts of this clonotype. No antigen is known for it. J is TRBJ1-4 and V is TRBV25-1; perhaps TRBD1 as D (6 bases). The TCR sequence derives from a human donor in good health (CMV status not recorded). Some clones in this sample may be carry-over from other donors' samples. Sequencing was done on a sample of PBMCs. In nucleotides, the CDR3 is TGTGCCAGCAGTGGGCCTCAGCAGGGGTTGGAACTGTTTTTT. Translating gives CASSGPQQGLELFF. Complete variable domain (other parts from reference TRBV25-1 and TRBJ1-4): EADIYQTPRYLVIGTGKKITLECSQTMGHDKMYWYQQDPGMELHLIHYSYGVNSTEKGDLSSESTVSRIRTEHFPLTLESARPSHTSQYLCASSGPQQGLELFFGSGTQLSVL.